Each of the 2 T cell receptor beta chains below was sequenced from the same sample in a study of pediatric ulcerative colitis. Sequencing used immunoSEQ multiplex PCR; TCRdb keeps in-frame clones, though not all of them. This table holds tens of thousands of clones, 87% found once. The sequencing input was blood. The receptors come from a boy aged 10-17 years who was a control in a study of pediatric ulcerative colitis.

This chain connects TRBV7-9 to TRBJ2-5; no firm D call. The CDR3 sequence is 13 residues long. V shed 3 bases and J shed 0 bases, with 5 bases lying between them. Germline values: CDR1 SEHNR, CDR2 FQNEAQ (reference sequence). The CDR3 loop reads CASSFGNQETQYF. The DNA for the CDR3 is TGTGCCAGCAGCTTTGGGAACCAAGAGACCCAGTACTTC.

The sample holds a few counts of this clone. V is TRBV29-1 and J is TRBJ1-1; no reliable D call. Germline values: CDR1 SQVTM, CDR2 ANQGSEA. This CDR3 is built from 13 residues. V shed 3 bases and J shed 2 bases, with 10 bases lying between them. CDR3 DNA: TGCAGCGTTGATGTCCGGGGAAACACTGAAGCTTTCTTT. Protein product: CSVDVRGNTEAFF.